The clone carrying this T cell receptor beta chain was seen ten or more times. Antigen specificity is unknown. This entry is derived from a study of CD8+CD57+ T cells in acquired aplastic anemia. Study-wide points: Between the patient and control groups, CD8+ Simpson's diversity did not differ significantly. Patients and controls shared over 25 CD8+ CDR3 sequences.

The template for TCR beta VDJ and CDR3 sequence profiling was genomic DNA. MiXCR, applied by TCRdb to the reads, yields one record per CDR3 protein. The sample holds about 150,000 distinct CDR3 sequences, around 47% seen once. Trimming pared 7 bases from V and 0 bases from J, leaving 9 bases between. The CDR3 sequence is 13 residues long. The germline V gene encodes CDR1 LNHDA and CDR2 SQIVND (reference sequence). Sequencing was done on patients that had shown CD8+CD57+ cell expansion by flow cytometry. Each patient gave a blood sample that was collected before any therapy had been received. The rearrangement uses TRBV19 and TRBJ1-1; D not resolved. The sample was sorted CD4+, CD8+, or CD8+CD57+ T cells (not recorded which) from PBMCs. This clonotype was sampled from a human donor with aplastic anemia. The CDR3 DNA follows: TGTGCCAGTATGGTAAGGGTGAACACTGAAGCTTTCTTT. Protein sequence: CASMVRVNTEAFF.